Shown below are 5 T cell receptor beta chains from a single sample sequenced in a study of T-cell reconstitution after alpha-beta-depleted transplantation in children. Unique molecular identifiers tagged the TCRbeta library. TCRdb re-called the PCR reads with MiXCR, one entry per CDR3 protein. Among under 250,000 distinct CDR3 sequences listed, 20% to 30% were seen once. Material: PBMCs, mostly from graft donor cells, obtained 360 days after TCRalphabeta/CD19-depleted stem cell transplant. The receptor source for this set is a female patient between 2 and 15 years old who had a stem cell transplant for congenital amegakaryocytic thrombocytopenia, so the T cells may come from the graft donor.

V usage is TRBV10-2 and J usage is TRBJ2-3, with TRBD2 matching over 7 bases. The V and J ends lost 6 bases and 2 bases, in that order; junction bases with no gene match: 11. The CDR3 consists of 16 residues. Germline V gene lookup returns CDR1 WSHSY and CDR2 SAAADI. The chain's CDR3 is CASRVSRGGYTDTQYF. The CDR3 coding sequence is TGCGCCAGCAGGGTCTCTCGCGGGGGATACACAGATACGCAGTATTTT.

CDR3 sequence (DNA): TGTGCCAGCAGTGAGCGGGACAGTCCCCCGAACACTGAAGCTTTCTTT. This gives the protein CASSERDSPPNTEAFF. This chain links TRBV6-1 with TRBJ1-1, with 7 bases aligning to TRBD1. CDR3 size: 16 residues. The ends lost 3 bases at V and 1 base at J; junction bases unmatched: 8. Germline V gene sequence: CDR1 MNHNS, CDR2 SASEGT.

The J gene is TRBJ2-1, the V gene TRBV4-1; 9 bases are a match to TRBD1. Germline CDR1 is MGHRA and CDR2 is YSYEKL. V gave up 8 bases and J gave up 5 bases; unmatched junction bases: 4. This CDR3 region has 13 residues. The chain's CDR3 is CASGDRANNEQFF. Here the CDR3 DNA reads TGCGCCAGCGGGGACAGGGCAAACAATGAGCAGTTCTTC.

The chain couples TRBV20-1 to TRBJ2-3; TRBD2 matches at 8 bases. From germline, CDR1 is DFQATT and CDR2 SNEGSKA (reference sequence). The length of the CDR3 is 14 residues. Trimming cost V 4 bases and J 2 bases; bases outside gene matches: 5. The CDR3 is CSAKRGRNTDTQYF. CDR3 DNA sequence: TGCAGTGCTAAGCGGGGGCGAAACACAGATACGCAGTATTTT.

The rearrangement links TRBV5-1 to TRBJ1-4; the D is unclear. V dropped 1 base and J dropped 8 bases, with 9 bases sitting between them. Germline V gene sequence: CDR1 SGHRS, CDR2 YFSETQ. This CDR3 is 13 amino acids long. CDR3 sequence reads: CASSLSINEKLFF. CDR3 in DNA: TGCGCCAGCAGCTTGTCGATCAACGAAAAACTGTTTTTT.